The 19 T cell receptor beta chains below come from one sample, sequenced in a study of spatial heterogeneity in lung cancer. This sample's time point: sample taken at primary tumor resection. TCRdb redid the calling of the 5' RACE reads with MiXCR, one entry per CDR3 protein. The sample carries 60,000 to 90,000 distinct CDR3 sequences, around 7.3% recorded once. The sequenced sample was PBMCs, obtained at surgery. The receptors come from a male donor with early-stage non-small cell lung cancer.

This clonotype was seen ten or more times. The chain carries TRBV11-3 and TRBJ2-1; TRBD2 aligns across 8 bases. V was clipped by 1 base and J by 2 bases; unmatched bases: 7. This CDR3 comprises 17 residues. Per germline, CDR1 SGHNT and CDR2 YENEEA. DNA for the CDR3: TGTGCCAGCAGCTTAGTGAGCGGGAGTGTCGCCTACAATGAGCAGTTCTTC. This sequence encodes CASSLVSGSVAYNEQFF.

This chain links TRBV2 with TRBJ2-3; 11 nucleotides match TRBD1. The V gene's germline CDR1 is SNHLY and CDR2 FYNNEI. V trimming: 4 bases; J trimming: 4 bases; junction bases outside the gene matches: 4. The length of the CDR3 is 15 residues. CDR3 in DNA: TGTGCCAGCAGTGGGCCGGGACAGGGGGCAGATACGCAGTATTTT. Translation: CASSGPGQGADTQYF.

CDR3 in DNA: TGTGCCAGCAGCTTAAGAGCTAGCGGTGACAATGAGCAGTTCTTC. It is translated as CASSLRASGDNEQFF. This chain connects TRBV7-3 to TRBJ2-1, with 7 bases lining up with TRBD2. This CDR3 is built from 15 residues. Trimming removed 1 base from V and 5 bases from J; junction bases left unmatched: 5. Germline V gene sequence: CDR1 SGHTA, CDR2 FQGTGA. The full variable domain, in which reference TRBV7-3 and TRBJ2-1 provide the parts outside the CDR3, is GAGVSQTPSNKVTEKGKYVELRCDPISGHTALYWYRQSLGQGPEFLIYFQGTGAADDSGLPNDRFFAVRPEGSVSTLKIQRTERGDSAVYLCASSLRASGDNEQFFGPGTRLTVL.

CDR3 in amino acids: CASSRDAFNEKLFF. In DNA, the CDR3 is TGCGCCAGCAGCCGGGACGCCTTTAATGAAAAACTGTTTTTT. V usage is TRBV5-1 and J usage is TRBJ1-4; the D gene is possibly TRBD1 (5 bases). The CDR3 loop spans 14 amino acids. With 4 bases removed from V and 4 bases from J, the gap between germline ends came to 11 bases. Germline CDR1 SGHRS, CDR2 YFSETQ. The variable domain in full, completed from reference TRBV5-1 and TRBJ1-4, reads KAGVTQTPRYLIKTRGQQVTLSCSPISGHRSVSWYQQTPGQGLQFLFEYFSETQRNKGNFPGRFSGRQFSNSRSEMNVSTLELGDSALYLCASSRDAFNEKLFFGSGTQLSVL.

The V gene is TRBV7-9, the J gene TRBJ1-2; D might be TRBD1 (6 bases). CDR1 is SEHNR, CDR2 FQNEAQ, per germline (reference sequence). V gave up 4 bases and J gave up 9 bases, with 15 bases separating them. CDR3 length: 13 amino acids. Written as DNA, the CDR3 is TGTGCCAGCAGCTCAGGGGATTCCTTAAGCTACACCTTC. Protein sequence: CASSSGDSLSYTF.

V gene TRBV29-1 combines with J gene TRBJ2-5, with a tentative D call TRBD1 (5 bases). From germline, CDR1 is SQVTM and CDR2 ANQGSEA. The CDR3 has 13 residues. V was trimmed by 6 bases and J by 0 bases, leaving 11 bases between them. CDR3 sequence (DNA): TGCAGCGTGATGGGGCAAAACCAAGAGACCCAGTACTTC. It yields the protein CSVMGQNQETQYF.

The chain carries TRBV19 and TRBJ2-1; D is undetermined. The CDR3 is made up of 13 amino acids. Trimming removed 10 bases at V and 8 bases at J, with 18 bases between. From germline, CDR1 is LNHDA and CDR2 SQIVND (reference sequence). The CDR3 coding sequence is TGTGCCACTTGGGAAGGGCCGGGCCATGAGCAGTTCTTC. It yields the protein CATWEGPGHEQFF.

This clonotype was counted many times. V usage is TRBV4-1 and J usage is TRBJ2-2; D gene uncertain. CDR3 length equals 12 residues. The V and J ends lost 2 bases and 4 bases respectively, with 2 bases between them. Per the germline V gene, CDR1 is MGHRA and CDR2 is YSYEKL. The CDR3 sequence: CASSQITGELFF. The CDR3 nucleotides are TGCGCCAGCAGCCAAATCACCGGGGAGCTGTTTTTT.

This clonotype appeared many times. The V call is TRBV5-1, the J call TRBJ2-5, with a possible D match to TRBD1 (6 bases). The CDR3 covers 14 residues. The germline V gene encodes CDR1 SGHRS and CDR2 YFSETQ. Deletions cut 3 bases from V and 0 bases from J, with 9 bases between. CDR3 residues: CASSSQGYQETQYF. The CDR3, as DNA: TGCGCCAGCAGCTCCCAGGGGTACCAAGAGACCCAGTACTTC.

At least ten counts were recorded for this clonotype. The rearrangement links TRBV7-9 to TRBJ2-3; 8 bases agree with TRBD2. The junction had 14 bases not matched to a gene; V was cut back by 7 bases and J by 2 bases. Germline values: CDR1 SEHNR, CDR2 FQNEAQ (reference sequence). The CDR3 totals 17 residues. CDR3 in amino acids: CASTSGGVRDHTDTQYF. As DNA, the CDR3 is TGTGCCAGCACCTCCGGGGGGGTGCGGGATCACACAGATACGCAGTATTTT.

The sample holds many counts of this clonotype. The genes are TRBV27 and TRBJ2-7; 7 positions match TRBD1. The CDR3 covers 16 residues. With V trimmed by 5 bases and J by 5 bases, 15 bases remained unmatched. The V gene's germline CDR1 is MNHEY and CDR2 SMNVEV (reference sequence). CDR3 nucleotide sequence: TGTGCCAGCAGTCCTAAGACGATGGGACAGAGGAACGAGCAGTACTTC. It encodes CASSPKTMGQRNEQYF.

This chain's CDR3 is CATRQDSGNTIYF. The CDR3 coding sequence is TGTGCCACGCGACAGGACTCTGGAAACACCATATATTTT. The V call is TRBV10-3, the J call TRBJ1-3, with D perhaps matching TRBD1 (6 bases). The ends were cut back, 10 bases at V and 0 bases at J, with 10 bases in the middle. CDR1 is ENHRY and CDR2 is SYGVKD in the germline V gene. This CDR3 comprises 13 residues.

In its sample, this clonotype was seen a few times. V and J are TRBV29-1 and TRBJ2-7; the D is unclear. V was shortened by 4 bases and J by 0 bases, with 7 bases between the two germline ends. Germline CDR1 is SQVTM and CDR2 is ANQGSEA. CDR3 length: 12 amino acids. DNA of the CDR3: TGCAGCGTTGCCCTCACCTCCTACGAGCAGTACTTC. It encodes CSVALTSYEQYF.

This clonotype came up many times. The rearrangement uses TRBV2 and TRBJ2-1, with 10 bases lining up with TRBD2. CDR1 and CDR2 (germline): SNHLY, FYNNEI. The length of the CDR3 is 18 residues. Losses at the gene ends were 10 bases for V and 0 bases for J; bases not matched to a gene: 15. The CDR3: CAIALLAGVLGSYNEQFF. CDR3 in DNA: TGTGCCATCGCCCTCCTAGCGGGAGTTTTGGGCTCCTACAATGAGCAGTTCTTC.

V usage is TRBV2 and J usage is TRBJ1-2; 7 bases line up with TRBD1. Germline V gene sequence: CDR1 SNHLY, CDR2 FYNNEI. The CDR3 length is 14 residues. The CDR3 loop reads CALTEGGGGLGYTF. CDR3 bases: TGTGCGCTGACGGAAGGAGGGGGCGGTCTTGGCTACACCTTC.

J is TRBJ2-3 and V is TRBV19; 7 bases align to TRBD1. V was pared by 2 bases and J by 7 bases, with 6 bases of the junction left unmatched. Germline V CDR1 and CDR2: LNHDA, SQIVND (reference sequence). This CDR3 contains 14 residues. CDR3 DNA sequence: TGTGCCAGTAGTATATTGACAGGGTCAAATACGCAGTATTTT. Translating it yields CASSILTGSNTQYF.

The chain carries TRBV5-1 and TRBJ1-4; 7 bases are a match to TRBD1. The CDR3 spans 14 residues. Germline CDR1 and CDR2: SGHRS and YFSETQ. With V trimmed by 3 bases and J by 5 bases, 4 bases remained unmatched. DNA of the CDR3: TGCGCCAGCAGCTCGGGGACAGACAATGAAAAACTGTTTTTT. It is translated as CASSSGTDNEKLFF.

This clonotype was recorded at least ten times. The chain recombines TRBV7-9 with TRBJ1-1; D possibly corresponds to TRBD1 (6 bases). V was cut by 2 bases and J by 5 bases, with 9 bases left in between. This CDR3 comprises 13 residues. Looked up from germline, CDR1 is SEHNR and CDR2 is FQNEAQ (reference sequence). The CDR3, as DNA: TGTGCCAGCAGCTTAAAGGGGGAAACTGAAGCTTTCTTT. Its translation: CASSLKGETEAFF. The full variable domain, rest sourced from reference TRBV7-9 and TRBJ1-1, is DTGVSQNPRHKITKRGQNVTFRCDPISEHNRLYWYRQTLGQGPEFLTYFQNEAQLEKSRLLSDRFSAERPKGSFSTLEIQRTEQGDSAMYLCASSLKGETEAFFGQGTRLTVV.

This clonotype was counted many times. The V and J genes are TRBV7-2 and TRBJ2-6; tentative D call: TRBD1 (5 bases). V lost 3 bases, J lost 0 bases, and 12 bases lay in between. Germline assignment: CDR1 SGHTA and CDR2 FQGNSA. The CDR3 sequence is 17 residues long. The CDR3, as DNA: TGTGCCAGCAGCTTGCAGGGTACGAACTCTGGGGCCAACGTCCTGACTTTC. It yields the protein CASSLQGTNSGANVLTF.